Presented here are 4 T cell receptor beta chains from one specimen sequenced in a study of blood T cells in healthy people across ages. Then a second PCR, running about 6 to 11 cycles, was carried out with a sample-barcoded 5' primer and a J-beta primer mix. TCRdb processed the 5' RACE reads anew with MiXCR; each CDR3 protein has one entry. This table has about 680,000 distinct CDR3 sequences, around half appearing once. The sample comprised blood. These receptors came from an older woman in good health.

This clonotype was seen many times. V and J are TRBV6-6 and TRBJ2-7; D is undetermined. Germline V lookup: CDR1 MNHNY, CDR2 SVGAGI (reference sequence). There are 11 residues in the CDR3. Trimming shortened V by 6 bases and J by 3 bases, and 6 bases separated the two germline ends. Written as DNA, the CDR3 is TGTGCCAGCAGCCCGCACTACGAGCAGTACTTC. Its translation is CASSPHYEQYF.

J is TRBJ2-5 and V is TRBV10-3; no clear D gene. Trimming shortened V by 6 bases and J by 2 bases, and 13 bases separated the two germline ends. Germline CDR1 ENHRY, CDR2 SYGVKD. This CDR3 is 14 amino acids long. The CDR3 nucleotides read TGTGCCATCAGCGAGATGGGCGGTCAAGAGACCCAGTACTTC. Translating gives CAISEMGGQETQYF.

This chain uses TRBV5-1 with TRBJ2-1; no reliable D call. The CDR3 contains 15 residues. Looked up from germline, CDR1 is SGHRS and CDR2 is YFSETQ. Between the trimmed V and J ends, which lost 4 bases and 0 bases, there was a span of 11 bases. In nucleotides, the CDR3 is TGCGCCAGCAGCCTTGACTTCCCCTCCTACAATGAGCAGTTCTTC. It is translated as CASSLDFPSYNEQFF.

The chain is built from TRBV6-5 and TRBJ2-1, with D possibly being TRBD1 (5 bases). In germline, CDR1 is MNHEY, CDR2 SVGAGI. Trimming took off 5 bases at V and 2 bases at J, with 13 bases between the two ends. The CDR3 covers 15 residues. The CDR3 spells CASSQTQGTYNEQFF. The CDR3 DNA reads as TGTGCCAGCAGTCAAACCCAGGGCACCTACAATGAGCAGTTCTTC.